The 26 T cell receptor beta chains presented below share a single source sample, sequenced in a study of response to subunit inactivated influenza vaccine (dated by TCRdb to 2017 to 2018). Libraries were constructed by RT-PCR. The run used an Illumina HiSeq 2500. TCRdb handled the public reads itself, with Q25 trimming in fastp and clone calling in MiXCR, and kept productive beta chains. Rows matching on CDR3 protein sequence are summarized as one entry with the most common DNA and genes. The sample table contains 250,000 to 350,000 distinct CDR3 sequences; only one count was recorded for around 22% of them. Under 13% of the sample comes from the top ten. The source material was PBMCs from blood, sampled less than 22 months after vaccination. The receptors shown here come from a man in his fifties or sixties who received an inactivated influenza vaccine. Donor details come from another sample of the same person, matched by shared clones.

V and J are TRBV20-1 and TRBJ1-5; 9 positions match TRBD1. The CDR3 consists of 17 residues. Germline V gene lookup returns CDR1 DFQATT and CDR2 SNEGSKA (reference sequence). Unmatched junction bases numbered 12, after V lost 2 bases and J lost 4 bases. CDR3 nucleotide sequence: TGCAGTGCTAGACTCTTTCAGGGACAGGGAAGTAATCAGCCCCAGCATTTT. It specifies CSARLFQGQGSNQPQHF.

This clonotype has a single count. This chain uses TRBV20-1 with TRBJ2-3, with D possibly TRBD1 on 6 matching bases. Trimming shortened V by 7 bases and J by 1 base, and 15 bases separated the two germline ends. The V gene's germline CDR1 is DFQATT and CDR2 SNEGSKA (reference sequence). The CDR3 is made up of 14 amino acids. In DNA form, the CDR3 reads TGCAGTGGTTCCAGGGGATCGGGCACAGATACGCAGTATTTT. Translation: CSGSRGSGTDTQYF.

This clonotype was recorded many times. The junction and the germline gene differ at one end; a read error may be behind it. This chain connects TRBV4-2 to TRBJ2-3; TRBD1 agrees at 9 bases. The CDR3 has 15 amino acids. The V gene's germline CDR1 is LGHNA and CDR2 YNFKEQ. The DNA of the CDR3 is TGTGCCAGCAACCAACAGGGGGCCGCCGCAGATACGCAGTATTTT. Its translation: CASNQQGAAADTQYF.

This clonotype came up a few times. The CDR3 DNA reads TGTGCCTGGAGTGTCTTAAACCCGGCAGGGACGTTATACGAGCAGTACTTC. This gives the protein CAWSVLNPAGTLYEQYF. V and J are TRBV30 and TRBJ2-7, with D perhaps matching TRBD1 or TRBD2 (5 bases each). V gave up 0 bases and J gave up 4 bases, with 22 bases separating them. CDR1 and CDR2 (germline): GTSNPN, SVGIG (reference sequence). This CDR3 contains 17 residues.

V and J are TRBV19 and TRBJ2-3; the D is unclear. The CDR3 spans 13 residues. Germline-derived CDR1 and CDR2 are LNHDA and SQIVND (reference sequence). The V gene lost 4 bases and the J gene lost 4 bases, with 9 bases spanning the gap. The chain's CDR3 is CASSSLGSDTQYF. The CDR3 DNA is TGTGCCAGTAGTAGTCTAGGTTCAGATACGCAGTATTTT.

The chain recombines TRBV12-3 or TRBV12-4 with TRBJ2-1; 7 bases are a match to TRBD1. The CDR3 sequence is 12 residues long. V lost 5 bases to trimming and J lost 8 bases; unmatched junction nucleotides: 3. In DNA, the CDR3 is TGTGCCAGCAGTCACAGGGGCCATGAGCAGTTCTTC. It is translated as CASSHRGHEQFF.

The rearrangement uses TRBV6-5 and TRBJ1-1; D is unclear. Germline CDR1 and CDR2: MNHEY and SVGAGI. Trimming took off 0 bases at V and 5 bases at J, with 16 bases between the two ends. The CDR3 is 16 amino acids. In nucleotides, the CDR3 is TGTGCCAGCAGTTACTCGCATCTTCCCTCGAGGACTGAAGCTTTCTTT. It translates to CASSYSHLPSRTEAFF.

This chain links TRBV6-1 with TRBJ1-2; 10 bases are shared with TRBD1. The CDR3 is made up of 15 amino acids. The germline CDR1 and CDR2 sequences are MNHNS and SASEGT. Trimming took 6 bases from V and 8 from J; bases not matched to a gene: 12. CDR3 sequence (DNA): TGTGCCAGCAGGGGACAGGGGACTCACCTTGTCGGCTACACCTTC. Residues: CASRGQGTHLVGYTF.

This clonotype was detected many times. The genes are TRBV28 and TRBJ2-3; D not resolved. V lost 1 base, J lost 7 bases, and 12 bases lay in between. Germline V gene data show CDR1 as MDHEN and CDR2 as SYDVKM. The CDR3 covers 14 residues. As DNA, the CDR3 is TGTGCCAGCAGTTTATTCTTCGGGCGACATACGCAGTATTTT. Translating gives CASSLFFGRHTQYF. Drawing the rest from reference TRBV28 and TRBJ2-3, the complete variable domain is DVKVTQSSRYLVKRTGEKVFLECVQDMDHENMFWYRQDPGLGLRLIYFSYDVKMKEKGDIPEGYSVSREKKERFSLILESASTNQTSMYLCASSLFFGRHTQYFGPGTRLTVL.

This clonotype was detected ten times or more. This chain connects TRBV7-6 to TRBJ2-3; D is unresolved. Germline CDR1 SGHVS, CDR2 FNYEAQ. V gave up 3 bases and J gave up 4 bases, with 8 bases separating them. This CDR3 is built from 13 residues. CDR3 in DNA: TGTGCCAGCAGCTTGGCTCCTCCAGATACGCAGTATTTT. Protein sequence: CASSLAPPDTQYF.

This clonotype came up many times. The chain employs TRBV6-5 and TRBJ1-1; 7 positions match TRBD1. In germline, CDR1 is MNHEY, CDR2 SVGAGI. The CDR3 length is 13 residues. After removal of 4 bases from V and 6 bases from J, the junction contained 5 bases not matched to a gene. In DNA, the CDR3 is TGTGCCAGCAGTTTCGACAGGGAGGCTGAAGCTTTCTTT. It specifies CASSFDREAEAFF.

This clonotype has more than one count but fewer than ten. This sequence joins TRBV20-1 and TRBJ1-6; no reliable D call. Trimming cost V 6 bases and J 0 bases, with 9 bases left between them. This CDR3 contains 14 residues. Germline CDR1 is DFQATT and CDR2 is SNEGSKA (reference sequence). The CDR3 DNA is TGCAGTGCCCCTGGGAGCTCCTATAATTCACCCCTCCACTTT. This gives the protein CSAPGSSYNSPLHF.

The chain combines TRBV7-2 with TRBJ1-1, with D hard to call. The germline V gene has CDR1 SGHTA and CDR2 FQGNSA. The CDR3 covers 14 residues. Trimming took 5 bases from V and 8 from J, leaving 18 bases between them. In DNA, the CDR3 is TGTGCCAGCAGCCCAACCCTAGCAACACCCGAAGCTTTCTTT. Its protein product is CASSPTLATPEAFF.

V usage is TRBV7-9 and J usage is TRBJ1-1, with D possibly TRBD1 on 5 matching bases. Germline V lookup: CDR1 SEHNR, CDR2 FQNEAQ (reference sequence). The V end lost 1 base, the J end lost 5 bases, and 8 bases lay between the germline ends. The CDR3 has 13 amino acids. The CDR3 protein is CASSLDRFTEAFF. The DNA of the CDR3 is TGTGCCAGCAGCTTAGACAGGTTTACTGAAGCTTTCTTT.

This clonotype showed up just a few times. The chain joins TRBV29-1 to TRBJ2-1; TRBD2 matches 8 bases. The CDR3 is 15 amino acids. Trimming cost V 3 bases and J 0 bases; bases outside gene matches: 4. Germline V gene data show CDR1 as SQVTM and CDR2 as ANQGSEA. This chain's CDR3 is CSVDPAGGSYNEQFF. CDR3 in DNA: TGCAGCGTTGATCCGGCGGGGGGCTCCTACAATGAGCAGTTCTTC.

Only a few counts were recorded for this clonotype. The genes are TRBV11-2 and TRBJ2-7, with 10 bases identical to TRBD2. Germline V lookup: CDR1 SGHAT, CDR2 FQNNGV. The V and J ends lost 5 bases and 5 bases, in that order; junction bases with no gene match: 15. The CDR3 covers 17 residues. CDR3 DNA: TGTGCCAGCAGCAAGCGACTTTCTAGCGGGAGTGTGCACGAGCAGTACTTC. Its protein is CASSKRLSSGSVHEQYF.

The genes are TRBV18 and TRBJ2-5, with TRBD2 identical over 7 bases. Germline CDR1 is KGHSH and CDR2 is LQKENI. The CDR3 spans 16 residues. Trimming removed 3 bases from V and 1 base from J; junction bases left unmatched: 8. CDR3 coding DNA: TGTGCCAGCTCACCCGGACTACTAGCGCTCCAAGAGACCCAGTACTTC. This encodes CASSPGLLALQETQYF.

The rearrangement links TRBV6-1 to TRBJ1-5; D is possibly TRBD1 (5 bases). CDR1 is MNHNS, CDR2 SASEGT, per germline. V lost 6 bases and J 0 bases, leaving 9 bases between the germline ends. CDR3 size: 14 residues. The CDR3 here is CASSDSYSNQPQHF. The DNA of the CDR3 is TGTGCCAGCAGCGACAGTTATAGCAATCAGCCCCAGCATTTT.

The chain couples TRBV2 to TRBJ1-2, with TRBD1 identical over 9 bases. The germline V gene encodes CDR1 SNHLY and CDR2 FYNNEI. The V segment lost 11 bases and the J segment 4 bases; nucleotides outside the gene matches: 5. The CDR3 runs to 12 residues. CDR3 in amino acids: CAGMTGGYGYTF. As DNA, the CDR3 is TGTGCCGGGATGACAGGGGGCTATGGCTACACCTTC.

The CDR3 sequence is CATSREGTVQETQYF. DNA for the CDR3: TGTGCCACCAGCAGGGAGGGGACGGTCCAAGAGACCCAGTACTTC. V usage is TRBV15 and J usage is TRBJ2-5, with D maybe TRBD2 (6 bases). The CDR3 is 15 amino acids. Between the trimmed V and J ends, which lost 3 bases and 1 base, there was a span of 12 bases. Germline assignment: CDR1 LNHNV and CDR2 YYDKDF (reference sequence). Combining the CDR3 with reference TRBV15 and TRBJ2-5 gives the whole variable domain DAMVIQNPRYQVTQFGKPVTLSCSQTLNHNVMYWYQQKSSQAPKLLFHYYDKDFNNEADTPDNFQSRRPNTSFCFLDIRSPGLGDTAMYLCATSREGTVQETQYFGPGTRLLVL.

The rearrangement links TRBV7-9 to TRBJ2-7; D possibly uses TRBD1 or TRBD2 (5 bases each). CDR1 and CDR2 (germline): SEHNR, FQNEAQ (reference sequence). V was clipped by 4 bases and J by 2 bases, with 12 bases between them. This CDR3 has 14 amino acids. The CDR3 sequence: CASSSYRDPYEQYF. The CDR3 DNA reads as TGTGCCAGCAGCTCCTACCGGGACCCCTACGAGCAGTACTTC. The full variable domain, its missing parts supplied by reference TRBV7-9 and TRBJ2-7, is DTGVSQNPRHKITKRGQNVTFRCDPISEHNRLYWYRQTLGQGPEFLTYFQNEAQLEKSRLLSDRFSAERPKGSFSTLEIQRTEQGDSAMYLCASSSYRDPYEQYFGPGTRLTVT.

This chain uses TRBV4-2 with TRBJ2-3; D may be TRBD1 (6 bases). Germline values: CDR1 LGHNA, CDR2 YNFKEQ. With 5 bases removed from V and 3 bases from J, the gap between germline ends came to 18 bases. The length of the CDR3 is 16 residues. The DNA of the CDR3 is TGTGCCAGCAGCACAGGTGGGGGCGAGCCTACAGATACGCAGTATTTT. Amino acid sequence: CASSTGGGEPTDTQYF.

This clonotype was observed a few times. The chain combines TRBV12-3 or TRBV12-4 with TRBJ2-2; possibly TRBD1 for D (5 bases). This CDR3 is built from 17 residues. Trimming cost V 3 bases and J 2 bases, with 16 bases left between them. The CDR3, as DNA: TGTGCCAGCAGTTTTCGGGTCTGGGGCTTCAACACCGGGGAGCTGTTTTTT. Its translation: CASSFRVWGFNTGELFF.

This clonotype was seen at least ten times. The genes are TRBV12-3 or TRBV12-4 and TRBJ1-2; 8 positions agree with TRBD1. With V trimmed by 5 bases and J by 3 bases, 8 bases remained unmatched. CDR3 length equals 15 residues. The CDR3 nucleotides are TGTGCCAGCAGTCATAGCAGGGGGCGATACTATGGCTACACCTTC. Translating gives CASSHSRGRYYGYTF.

The sample holds a few counts of this clonotype. The V and J genes are TRBV6-6 and TRBJ1-1; D is unclear. The CDR3 totals 12 residues. Per the germline V gene, CDR1 is MNHNY and CDR2 is SVGAGI (reference sequence). Trimming pared 3 bases from V and 3 bases from J, leaving 5 bases between. Written as DNA, the CDR3 is TGTGCCAGCAGTTATTTGGACACTGAAGCTTTCTTT. This sequence encodes CASSYLDTEAFF.

This chain joins TRBV20-1 and TRBJ2-7; TRBD1 matches 10 bases. The CDR3 has 13 amino acids. Unmatched junction bases numbered 9, after V lost 7 bases and J lost 6 bases. Germline-derived CDR1 and CDR2 are DFQATT and SNEGSKA (reference sequence). CDR3 sequence (DNA): TGCAGTGTAGTTCCGGGACAGGGGTTCGAGCAGTACTTC. Amino acids: CSVVPGQGFEQYF.